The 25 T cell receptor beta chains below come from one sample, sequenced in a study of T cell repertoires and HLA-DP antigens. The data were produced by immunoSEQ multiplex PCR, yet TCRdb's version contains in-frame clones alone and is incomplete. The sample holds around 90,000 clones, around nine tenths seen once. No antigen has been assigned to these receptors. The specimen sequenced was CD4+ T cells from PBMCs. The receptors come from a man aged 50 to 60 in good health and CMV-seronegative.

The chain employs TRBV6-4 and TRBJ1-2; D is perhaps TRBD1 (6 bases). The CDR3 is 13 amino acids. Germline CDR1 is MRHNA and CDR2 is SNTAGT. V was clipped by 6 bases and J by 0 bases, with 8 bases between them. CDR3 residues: CASSHRANYGYTF. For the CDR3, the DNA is TGTGCCAGCAGCCACAGGGCTAACTATGGCTACACCTTC.

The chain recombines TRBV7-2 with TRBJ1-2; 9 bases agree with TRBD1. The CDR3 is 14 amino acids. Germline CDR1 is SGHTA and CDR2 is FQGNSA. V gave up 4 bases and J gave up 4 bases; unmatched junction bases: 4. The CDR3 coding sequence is TGTGCCAGCAGCTCGGACAGGGGTGCCTATGGCTACACCTTC. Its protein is CASSSDRGAYGYTF.

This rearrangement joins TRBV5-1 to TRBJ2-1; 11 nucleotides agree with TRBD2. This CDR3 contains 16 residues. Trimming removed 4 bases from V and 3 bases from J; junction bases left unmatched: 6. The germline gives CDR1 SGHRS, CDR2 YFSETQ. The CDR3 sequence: CASSKTSGTNYNEQFF. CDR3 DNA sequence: TGCGCCAGCAGCAAGACTAGCGGGACCAACTACAATGAGCAGTTCTTC.

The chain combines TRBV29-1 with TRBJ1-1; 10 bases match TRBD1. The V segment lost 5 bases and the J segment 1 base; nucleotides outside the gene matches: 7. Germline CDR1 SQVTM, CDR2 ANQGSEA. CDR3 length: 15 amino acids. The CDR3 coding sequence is TGCAGCGTTACCGGGACAGGGGCCGGGAACACTGAAGCTTTCTTT. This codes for CSVTGTGAGNTEAFF. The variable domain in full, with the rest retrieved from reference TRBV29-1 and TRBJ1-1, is SAVISQKPSRDICQRGTSLTIQCQVDSQVTMMFWYRQQPGQSLTLIATANQGSEATYESGFVIDKFPISRPNLTFSTLTVSNMSPEDSSIYLCSVTGTGAGNTEAFFGQGTRLTVV.

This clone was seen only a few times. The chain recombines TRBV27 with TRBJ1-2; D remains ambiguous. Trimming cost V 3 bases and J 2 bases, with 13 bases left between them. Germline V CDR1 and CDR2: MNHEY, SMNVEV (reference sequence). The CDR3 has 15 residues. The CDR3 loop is CASSFVSRKNYGYTF. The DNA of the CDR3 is TGTGCCAGCAGTTTCGTCTCGAGAAAAAACTATGGCTACACCTTC.

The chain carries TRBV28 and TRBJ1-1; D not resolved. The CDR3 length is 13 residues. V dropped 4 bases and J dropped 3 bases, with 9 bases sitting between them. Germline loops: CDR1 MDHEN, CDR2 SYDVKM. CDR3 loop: CASSSRRYTEAFF. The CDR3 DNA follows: TGTGCCAGCAGTTCCCGACGGTACACTGAAGCTTTCTTT.

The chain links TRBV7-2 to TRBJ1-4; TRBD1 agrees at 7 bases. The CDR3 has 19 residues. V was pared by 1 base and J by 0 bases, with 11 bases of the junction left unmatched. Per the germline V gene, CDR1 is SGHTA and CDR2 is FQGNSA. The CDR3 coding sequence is TGTGCCAGCAGCTTAGATCCCTGGGGAGGGGGCTCAACTAATGAAAAACTGTTTTTT. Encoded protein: CASSLDPWGGGSTNEKLFF.

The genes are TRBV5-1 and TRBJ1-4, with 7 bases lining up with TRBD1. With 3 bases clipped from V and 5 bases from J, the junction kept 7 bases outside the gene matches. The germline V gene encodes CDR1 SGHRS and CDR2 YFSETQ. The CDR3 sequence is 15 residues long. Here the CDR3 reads CASSSSGGRNEKLFF. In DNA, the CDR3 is TGCGCCAGCAGCTCCTCAGGGGGAAGGAATGAAAAACTGTTTTTT.

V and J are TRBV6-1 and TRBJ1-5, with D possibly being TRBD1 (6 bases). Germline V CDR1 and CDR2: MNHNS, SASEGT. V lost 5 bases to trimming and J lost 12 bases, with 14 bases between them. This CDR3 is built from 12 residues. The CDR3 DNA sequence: TGTGCCAGCAGTCGACAGGACATGCTCCAGCATTTT. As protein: CASSRQDMLQHF.

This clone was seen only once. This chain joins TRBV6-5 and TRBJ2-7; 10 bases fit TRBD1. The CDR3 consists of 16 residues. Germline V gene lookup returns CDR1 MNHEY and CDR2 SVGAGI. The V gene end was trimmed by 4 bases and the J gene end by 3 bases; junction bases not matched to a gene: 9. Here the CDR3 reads CASSLDDGQGVYEQYF. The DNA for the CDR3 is TGTGCCAGCAGTTTGGATGATGGACAGGGGGTCTACGAGCAGTACTTC.

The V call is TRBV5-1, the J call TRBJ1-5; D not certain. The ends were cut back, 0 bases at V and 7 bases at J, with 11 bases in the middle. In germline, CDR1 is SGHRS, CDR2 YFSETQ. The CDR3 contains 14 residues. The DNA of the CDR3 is TGCGCCAGCAGCTTGGATGGAGCCGACCAGCCCCAGCATTTT. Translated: CASSLDGADQPQHF.

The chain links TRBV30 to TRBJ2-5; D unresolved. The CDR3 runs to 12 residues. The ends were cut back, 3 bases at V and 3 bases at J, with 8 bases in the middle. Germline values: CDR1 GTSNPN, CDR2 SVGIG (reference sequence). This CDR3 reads CAWSVGKETQYF. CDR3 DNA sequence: TGTGCCTGGAGCGTGGGAAAAGAGACCCAGTACTTC.

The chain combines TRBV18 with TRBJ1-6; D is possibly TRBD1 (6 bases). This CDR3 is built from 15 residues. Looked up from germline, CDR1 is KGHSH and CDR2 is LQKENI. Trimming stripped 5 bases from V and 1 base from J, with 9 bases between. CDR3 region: CASSADRSYNSPLHF. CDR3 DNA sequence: TGTGCCAGCTCAGCTGACAGGTCCTATAATTCACCCCTCCACTTT.

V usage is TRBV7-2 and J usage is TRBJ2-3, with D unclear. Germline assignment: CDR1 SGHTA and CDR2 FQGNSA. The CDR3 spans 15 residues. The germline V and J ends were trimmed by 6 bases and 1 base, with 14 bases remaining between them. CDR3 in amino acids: CASRRRPLRTDTQYF. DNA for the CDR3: TGTGCCAGCAGACGTAGACCTTTACGCACAGATACGCAGTATTTT. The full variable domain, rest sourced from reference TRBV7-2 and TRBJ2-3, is GAGVSQSPSNKVTEKGKDVELRCDPISGHTALYWYRQSLGQGLEFLIYFQGNSAPDKSGLPSDRFSAERTGGSVSTLTIQRTQQEDSAVYLCASRRRPLRTDTQYFGPGTRLTVL.

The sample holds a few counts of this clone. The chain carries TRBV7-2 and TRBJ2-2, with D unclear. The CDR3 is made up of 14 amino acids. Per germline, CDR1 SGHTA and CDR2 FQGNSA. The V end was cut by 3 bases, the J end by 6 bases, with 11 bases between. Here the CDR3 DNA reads TGTGCCAGCAGCTTCCCCTACGGCGCCGGGGAGCTGTTTTTT. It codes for CASSFPYGAGELFF.

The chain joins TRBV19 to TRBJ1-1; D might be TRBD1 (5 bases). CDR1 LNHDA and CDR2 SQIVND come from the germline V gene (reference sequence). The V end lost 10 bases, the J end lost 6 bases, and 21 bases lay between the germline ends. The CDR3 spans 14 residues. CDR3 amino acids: CATKRRDQSAEAFF. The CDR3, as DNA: TGTGCCACGAAACGACGGGACCAGAGCGCTGAAGCTTTCTTT. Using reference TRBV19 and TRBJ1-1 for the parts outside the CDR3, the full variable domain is DGGITQSPKYLFRKEGQNVTLSCEQNLNHDAMYWYRQDPGQGLRLIYYSQIVNDFQKGDIAEGYSVSREKKESFPLTVTSAQKNPTAFYLCATKRRDQSAEAFFGQGTRLTVV.

For the CDR3, the DNA is TGTGCCAGCAGCTTAGACCGGGTCTATGGCTACACCTTC. The encoded protein is CASSLDRVYGYTF. The V call is TRBV7-9, the J call TRBJ1-2, with no clear D. Trimming stripped 1 base from V and 4 bases from J, with 7 bases between. Germline V gene data show CDR1 as SEHNR and CDR2 as FQNEAQ (reference sequence). There are 13 residues in the CDR3.

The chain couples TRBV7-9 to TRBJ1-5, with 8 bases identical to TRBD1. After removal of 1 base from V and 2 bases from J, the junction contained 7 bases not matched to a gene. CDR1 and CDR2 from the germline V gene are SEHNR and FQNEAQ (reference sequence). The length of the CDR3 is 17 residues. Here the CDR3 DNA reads TGTGCCAGCAGCTTAGGATTCCAGGGGGCGGGCAATCAGCCCCAGCATTTT. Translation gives CASSLGFQGAGNQPQHF.

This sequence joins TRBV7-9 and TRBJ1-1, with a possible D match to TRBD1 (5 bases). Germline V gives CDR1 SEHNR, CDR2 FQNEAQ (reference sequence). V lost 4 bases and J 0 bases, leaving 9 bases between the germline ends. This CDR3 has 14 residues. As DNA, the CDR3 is TGTGCCAGCAGCTCGACAGAAGTGAACACTGAAGCTTTCTTT. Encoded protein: CASSSTEVNTEAFF.

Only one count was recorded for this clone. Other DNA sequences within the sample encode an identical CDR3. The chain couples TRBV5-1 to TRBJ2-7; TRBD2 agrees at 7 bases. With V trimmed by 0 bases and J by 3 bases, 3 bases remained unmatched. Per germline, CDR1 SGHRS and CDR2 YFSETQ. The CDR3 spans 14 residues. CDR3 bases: TGCGCCAGCAGCTTGGCAGGGACTAACTACGAGCAGTACTTC. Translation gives CASSLAGTNYEQYF.

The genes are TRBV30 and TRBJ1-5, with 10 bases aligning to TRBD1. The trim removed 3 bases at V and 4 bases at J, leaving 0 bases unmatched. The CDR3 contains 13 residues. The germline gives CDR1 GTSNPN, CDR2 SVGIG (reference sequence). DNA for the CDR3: TGTGCCTGGAGGGGACAGGGGAATCAGCCCCAGCATTTT. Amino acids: CAWRGQGNQPQHF.

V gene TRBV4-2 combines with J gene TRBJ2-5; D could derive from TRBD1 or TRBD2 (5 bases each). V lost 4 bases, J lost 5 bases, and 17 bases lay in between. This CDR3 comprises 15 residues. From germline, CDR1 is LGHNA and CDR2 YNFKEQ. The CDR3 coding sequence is TGTGCCAGCAGCCTCTCAGAGGGGTCTGGGGAGACCCAGTACTTC. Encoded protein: CASSLSEGSGETQYF.

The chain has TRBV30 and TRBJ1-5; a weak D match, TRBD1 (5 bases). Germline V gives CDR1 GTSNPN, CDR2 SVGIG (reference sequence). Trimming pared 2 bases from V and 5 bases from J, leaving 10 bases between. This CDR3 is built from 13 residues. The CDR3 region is CAWSTGLDQPQHF. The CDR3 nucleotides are TGTGCCTGGAGTACAGGTTTAGATCAGCCCCAGCATTTT.

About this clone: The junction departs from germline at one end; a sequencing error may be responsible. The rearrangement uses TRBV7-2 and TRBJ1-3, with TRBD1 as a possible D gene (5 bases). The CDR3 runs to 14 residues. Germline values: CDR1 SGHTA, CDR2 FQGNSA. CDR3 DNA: TGTGCCAGCAGCGAGCAGGGTATTGGAGACACCATATATTTT. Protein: CASSEQGIGDTIYF. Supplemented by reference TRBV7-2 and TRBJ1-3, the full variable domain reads GAGVSQSPSNKVTEKGKDVELRCDPISGHTALYWYRQSLGQGLEFLIYFQGNSAPDKSGLPSDRFSAERTGGSVSTLTIQRTQQEDSAVYLCASSEQGIGDTIYFGEGSWLTVV.

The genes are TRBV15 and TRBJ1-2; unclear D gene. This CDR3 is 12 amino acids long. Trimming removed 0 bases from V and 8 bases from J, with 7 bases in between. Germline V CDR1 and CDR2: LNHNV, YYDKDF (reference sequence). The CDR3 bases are TGTGCCACCAGCAGAGACCTCCGGGGCTACACCTTC. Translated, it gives CATSRDLRGYTF. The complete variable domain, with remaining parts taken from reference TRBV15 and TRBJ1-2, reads DAMVIQNPRYQVTQFGKPVTLSCSQTLNHNVMYWYQQKSSQAPKLLFHYYDKDFNNEADTPDNFQSRRPNTSFCFLDIRSPGLGDTAMYLCATSRDLRGYTFGSGTRLTVV.